This entry lists 23 T cell receptor beta chains sequenced from one sample in a study of shared clonotypes between healthy human individuals (TCRdb year 2020). CD8 naive samples were obtained by positive selection for CCR7 among CD45RO-negative cells, yielding a CD45RA+CCR7+ population from which TemRA cells were excluded. Libraries were built with the immunoSEQ multiplex PCR assay. Sourced from immuneACCESS, this table was stored by TCRdb with only in-frame sequences that have V and J called. A share of the clones is absent; for the studies checked, an unresolved V gene accounts for under half, and the remainder has no known explanation. A total of about 1.9 million clones appear in this sample, 93% of them only once. In total, the top ten clones hold about 1.6% of the sample. The sample comprised naive CD8+ T cells from PBMCs. The cell subset or site label on this specimen signifies: CD45RA+CCR7+. These receptors came from a man younger than 35 in good health. Some clones in this sample may be carry-over from other donors' samples.

About this clone itself: Just one base apart from a much larger clone, this may be a read error. The rearrangement uses TRBV7-9 and TRBJ2-7, with TRBD2 matching over 8 bases. Per the germline V gene, CDR1 is SEHNR and CDR2 is FQNEAQ (reference sequence). This CDR3 region has 14 residues. V lost 5 bases to trimming and J lost 0 bases; unmatched junction nucleotides: 3. The CDR3 loop is CASSPAGVSYEQYF. The CDR3 bases are TGTGCCAGCAGCCCAGCGGGAGTCTCCTACGAGCAGTACTTC.

The chain employs TRBV27 and TRBJ1-2; the D is unclear. The V end lost 4 bases, the J end lost 5 bases, and 14 bases lay between the germline ends. This CDR3 spans 14 amino acids. From germline, CDR1 is MNHEY and CDR2 SMNVEV (reference sequence). CDR3 residues: CASSSPGTGYGYTF. The CDR3 DNA is TGTGCCAGCAGTTCCCCGGGCACCGGGTATGGCTACACCTTC.

The chain combines TRBV29-1 with TRBJ1-2; D perhaps matches TRBD1 (6 bases). Trimming took off 6 bases at V and 4 bases at J, with 12 bases between the two ends. From germline, CDR1 is SQVTM and CDR2 ANQGSEA. CDR3 length equals 12 residues. CDR3 amino acids: CSVADSFYGYTF. The CDR3 DNA reads as TGCAGCGTCGCGGACAGTTTCTATGGCTACACCTTC.

Comment on this clone: The same CDR3 can be traced to other DNA sequences in this sample. The rearrangement joins TRBV5-1 to TRBJ2-7; D ambiguous. The CDR3 has 12 residues. The V gene lost 4 bases and the J gene lost 2 bases, with 7 bases spanning the gap. Per germline, CDR1 SGHRS and CDR2 YFSETQ. The CDR3 nucleotides read TGCGCCAGCAGCCTCAGCCCCTACGAGCAGTACTTC. Its translation: CASSLSPYEQYF.

This chain uses TRBV15 with TRBJ2-1; perhaps D is TRBD1 or TRBD2 (5 bases each). Trimming left V 0 bases short and J 0 bases short, with 9 bases between. This CDR3 spans 16 amino acids. CDR1 is LNHNV, CDR2 YYDKDF, per germline (reference sequence). The CDR3 nucleotides are TGTGCCACCAGCAGAGATGGGGGTCGCTCCTACAATGAGCAGTTCTTC. Translation: CATSRDGGRSYNEQFF.

This clone was observed a single time. The rearrangement joins TRBV28 to TRBJ2-2; D possibly corresponds to TRBD2 (5 bases). V was trimmed by 4 bases and J by 7 bases, leaving 19 bases between them. The CDR3 is 16 amino acids. Germline V lookup: CDR1 MDHEN, CDR2 SYDVKM. CDR3 loop: CASSSPRTSGGGELFF. The CDR3 DNA follows: TGTGCCAGCAGTTCCCCAAGGACTTCAGGTGGCGGGGAGCTGTTTTTT.

V usage is TRBV10-3 and J usage is TRBJ2-2; 7 bases map to TRBD2. This CDR3 contains 17 residues. Germline lookup yields CDR1 ENHRY and CDR2 SYGVKD. The V and J ends lost 2 bases and 5 bases, in that order; junction bases with no gene match: 11. For the CDR3, the DNA is TGTGCCATCAGTGAGGTGTTGCGGGAGTCGGGAACCGGGGAGCTGTTTTTT. This encodes CAISEVLRESGTGELFF.

This sequence joins TRBV6-5 and TRBJ2-7; D not certain. Germline V gene sequence: CDR1 MNHEY, CDR2 SVGAGI. V was shortened by 0 bases and J by 2 bases, with 5 bases between the two germline ends. CDR3 length equals 13 residues. CDR3 nucleotides: TGTGCCAGCAGTTACTCGAGCACCTACGAGCAGTACTTC. It is translated as CASSYSSTYEQYF.

The rearrangement uses TRBV2 and TRBJ2-7; the D gene is possibly TRBD1 (6 bases). With 7 bases removed from V and 3 bases from J, the gap between germline ends came to 13 bases. The CDR3 is made up of 13 amino acids. The germline CDR1 and CDR2 sequences are SNHLY and FYNNEI. The CDR3 coding sequence is TGTGCCAGCATAGAGGCCAGGGGCTACGAGCAGTACTTC. Its translation: CASIEARGYEQYF.

The chain has TRBV28 and TRBJ2-2, with TRBD1 matching over 7 bases. The length of the CDR3 is 14 residues. The J segment lost 0 bases and the V segment lost 9 bases, leaving 4 bases of the junction unmatched. Germline values: CDR1 MDHEN, CDR2 SYDVKM. The CDR3: CASTGVSNTGELFF. The CDR3 DNA reads TGTGCCAGTACAGGGGTATCGAACACCGGGGAGCTGTTTTTT.

The chain has TRBV27 and TRBJ1-1; D might be TRBD1 (6 bases). Trimming cost V 6 bases and J 4 bases, with 18 bases left between them. CDR3 length equals 15 residues. The V gene's germline CDR1 is MNHEY and CDR2 SMNVEV (reference sequence). The CDR3 is CASRPLDSGSTEAFF. CDR3 nucleotides: TGTGCCAGCAGACCATTGGACAGCGGGAGCACTGAAGCTTTCTTT.

The chain has TRBV28 and TRBJ2-1; D tentatively reads TRBD1 or TRBD2 (5 bases each). This CDR3 contains 16 residues. Deletions cut 6 bases from V and 5 bases from J, with 20 bases between. From germline, CDR1 is MDHEN and CDR2 SYDVKM. CDR3 DNA: TGTGCCAGCAGCTACCCCGGGGCAACGACGAACAATGAGCAGTTCTTC. It codes for CASSYPGATTNNEQFF.

The genes are TRBV30 and TRBJ2-7, with D possibly TRBD2 on 6 matching bases. V shed 0 bases and J shed 2 bases, with 11 bases lying between them. This CDR3 has 14 residues. Germline V gene sequence: CDR1 GTSNPN, CDR2 SVGIG (reference sequence). The CDR3 nucleotides read TGTGCCTGGAGTGTGGCGGAGGGGACCTACGAGCAGTACTTC. Amino acids: CAWSVAEGTYEQYF.

V and J are TRBV27 and TRBJ1-3; no reliable D call. The ends were cut back, 4 bases at V and 3 bases at J, with 10 bases in the middle. The CDR3 is 14 residues long. Germline-derived CDR1 and CDR2 are MNHEY and SMNVEV (reference sequence). CDR3 residues: CASSYGVNGNTIYF. The CDR3, as DNA: TGTGCCAGCAGTTACGGGGTAAATGGAAACACCATATATTTT.

V gene TRBV10-2 combines with J gene TRBJ2-7; a possible D gene is TRBD1 (6 bases). The CDR3 has 14 amino acids. Germline V lookup: CDR1 WSHSY, CDR2 SAAADI. The V end was cut by 3 bases, the J end by 4 bases, with 13 bases between. This CDR3 is CASSDQDSTYEQYF. The DNA of the CDR3 is TGCGCCAGCAGTGATCAGGACAGTACGTACGAGCAGTACTTC.

The chain uses TRBV6-5 and TRBJ2-7, with D perhaps matching TRBD1 (6 bases). CDR1 is MNHEY and CDR2 is SVGAGI in the germline V gene. This CDR3 is 15 amino acids long. The V end was cut by 2 bases, the J end by 3 bases, with 14 bases between. CDR3 nucleotides: TGTGCCAGCAGTTACGAAACGACAGGCGGCTACGAGCAGTACTTC. Amino acid sequence: CASSYETTGGYEQYF.

The chain combines TRBV28 with TRBJ2-7, with D uncertain. The CDR3 contains 15 residues. Looked up from germline, CDR1 is MDHEN and CDR2 is SYDVKM. V lost 4 bases and J 3 bases, leaving 16 bases between the germline ends. CDR3 amino acids: CASSSLTTDNYEQYF. In DNA form, the CDR3 reads TGTGCCAGCAGTTCCTTAACGACTGACAACTACGAGCAGTACTTC.

The chain joins TRBV4-3 to TRBJ1-4; 8 bases match TRBD1. In germline, CDR1 is LGHNA, CDR2 YSLEER. The CDR3 is 15 amino acids. V dropped 6 bases and J dropped 1; count of bases not matched to a gene: 4. The CDR3 here is CASRSDRVTNEKLFF. In DNA, the CDR3 is TGCGCCAGCAGATCGGACAGGGTAACTAATGAAAAACTGTTTTTT.

The chain couples TRBV27 to TRBJ2-7; TRBD2 is a possible D gene (7 bases). The germline CDR1 and CDR2 sequences are MNHEY and SMNVEV (reference sequence). V lost 10 bases, J lost 3 bases, and 19 bases lay in between. CDR3 size: 14 residues. The CDR3 nucleotides are TGTGCCACCAGGGAGGGGGTCTTGAGCTACGAGCAGTACTTC. It codes for CATREGVLSYEQYF.

Only a few counts were recorded for this clone. The chain has TRBV27 and TRBJ1-5; D is possibly TRBD1 (5 bases). Germline assignment: CDR1 MNHEY and CDR2 SMNVEV (reference sequence). The CDR3 spans 14 residues. The V and J ends lost 3 bases and 5 bases respectively, with 11 bases between them. CDR3 DNA: TGTGCCAGCAGTTTGGCCTCAGGGTATCAGCCCCAGCATTTT. It specifies CASSLASGYQPQHF.

This clone was observed once. The V gene is TRBV9, the J gene TRBJ1-3; D gene uncertain. The V end was cut by 3 bases, the J end by 4 bases, with 14 bases between. CDR3 length: 15 residues. From germline, CDR1 is SGDLS and CDR2 YYNGEE. This CDR3 reads CASSAHGEEGNTIYF. The CDR3 nucleotides read TGTGCCAGCAGCGCCCATGGGGAGGAAGGAAACACCATATATTTT.

The chain links TRBV4-1 to TRBJ2-7; D possibly uses TRBD1 or TRBD2 (5 bases each). The CDR3 covers 15 residues. Germline CDR1 is MGHRA and CDR2 is YSYEKL. Trimming stripped 0 bases from V and 7 bases from J, with 16 bases between. In DNA form, the CDR3 reads TGCGCCAGCAGCCAAGAACGAACGGGACGAGAAGAGCAGTACTTC. Translated: CASSQERTGREEQYF.

The rearrangement uses TRBV27 and TRBJ2-7, with D possibly matching TRBD2 (5 bases). The CDR3 length is 14 residues. With 1 base removed from V and 3 bases from J, the gap between germline ends came to 10 bases. From germline, CDR1 is MNHEY and CDR2 SMNVEV (reference sequence). CDR3 nucleotide sequence: TGTGCCAGCAGTTTATATCCGGGGTACTACGAGCAGTACTTC. Protein: CASSLYPGYYEQYF.